This T cell receptor beta chain was sequenced in a study of shared clonotypes between healthy human individuals. Study-level points and caveats: The generation probabilities recorded for non-shared clonotypes fell below those of clonotypes shared by all four donors.

Remarks on this clone: The target antigen is unknown.

V dropped 0 bases and J dropped 2; count of bases not matched to a gene: 7. The CDR3 runs 17 residues. Germline V gives CDR1 MGHRA, CDR2 YSYEKL. CD45RO-negative CD8 cells positively selected for CCR7 made up the naive population, which excluded terminally differentiated effector memory CD45RA+ cells. The study enrolled healthy HIV-negative adults without recent acute infections or vaccinations as donors. There were only Caucasian adults among the donors, and all lived in Nashville, Tennessee. Generated by immunoSEQ multiplex PCR, the TCRdb table keeps only in-frame clones and is missing some. In the table there are under 1 million clones, 95% to 97% of which are singletons.

This rearrangement joins TRBV4-1 to TRBJ2-7, with TRBD2 matching over 10 bases. Material: naive CD8+ T cells sorted from blood. The TCR was taken from a man aged 30 to 45 in good health. The CDR3 protein is CASSQDTRTSGTYEQYF. The CDR3 bases are TGCGCCAGCAGCCAAGATACTCGGACTAGCGGTACCTACGAGCAGTACTTC.